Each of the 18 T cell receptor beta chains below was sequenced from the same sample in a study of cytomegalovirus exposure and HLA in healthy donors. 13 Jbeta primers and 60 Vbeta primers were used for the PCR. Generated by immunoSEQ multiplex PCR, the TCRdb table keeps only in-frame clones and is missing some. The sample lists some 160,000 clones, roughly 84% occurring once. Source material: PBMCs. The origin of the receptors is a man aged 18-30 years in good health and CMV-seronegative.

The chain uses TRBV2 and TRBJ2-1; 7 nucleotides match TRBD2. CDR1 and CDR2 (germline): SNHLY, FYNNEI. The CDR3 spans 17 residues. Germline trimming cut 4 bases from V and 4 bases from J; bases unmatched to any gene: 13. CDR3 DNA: TGTGCCAGCAGTGGCCCGCGGCGGGGGAAGGGTTACAATGAGCAGTTCTTC. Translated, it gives CASSGPRRGKGYNEQFF.

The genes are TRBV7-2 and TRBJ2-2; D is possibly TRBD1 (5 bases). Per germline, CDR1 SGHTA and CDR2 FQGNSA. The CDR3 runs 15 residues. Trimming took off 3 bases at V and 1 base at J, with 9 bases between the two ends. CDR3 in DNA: TGTGCCAGCAGCTTTACACAGGAGAACACCGGGGAGCTGTTTTTT. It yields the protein CASSFTQENTGELFF.

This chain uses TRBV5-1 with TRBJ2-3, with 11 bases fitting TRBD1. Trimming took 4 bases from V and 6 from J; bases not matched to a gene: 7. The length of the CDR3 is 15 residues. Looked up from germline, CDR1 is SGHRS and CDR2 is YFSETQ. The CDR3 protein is CASSTGQGASDTQYF. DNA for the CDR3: TGCGCCAGCAGCACAGGACAGGGGGCATCGGATACGCAGTATTTT.

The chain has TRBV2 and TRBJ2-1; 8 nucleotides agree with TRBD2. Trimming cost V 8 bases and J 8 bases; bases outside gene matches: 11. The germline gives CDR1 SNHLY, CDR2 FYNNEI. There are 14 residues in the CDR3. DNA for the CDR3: TGTGCCAGCGGCGTCGGGAGGGGGGTGGATGAGCAGTTCTTC. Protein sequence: CASGVGRGVDEQFF.

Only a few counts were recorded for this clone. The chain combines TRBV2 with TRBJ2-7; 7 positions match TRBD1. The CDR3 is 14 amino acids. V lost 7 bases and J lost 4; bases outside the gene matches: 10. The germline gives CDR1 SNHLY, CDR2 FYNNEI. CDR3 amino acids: CASKEVGGLYEQYF. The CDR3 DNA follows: TGTGCCAGCAAGGAAGTAGGGGGCTTGTACGAGCAGTACTTC.

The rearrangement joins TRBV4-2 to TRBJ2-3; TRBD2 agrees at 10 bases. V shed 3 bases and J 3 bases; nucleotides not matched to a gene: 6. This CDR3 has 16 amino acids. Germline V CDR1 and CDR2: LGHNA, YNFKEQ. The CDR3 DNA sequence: TGTGCCAGCAGCCAGGGACCGGGACTAGCGACAGATACGCAGTATTTT. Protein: CASSQGPGLATDTQYF.

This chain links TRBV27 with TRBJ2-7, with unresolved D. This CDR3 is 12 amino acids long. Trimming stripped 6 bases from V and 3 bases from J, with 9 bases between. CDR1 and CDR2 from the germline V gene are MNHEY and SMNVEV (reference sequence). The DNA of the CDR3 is TGTGCCAGCAGCAACCGCGGCTACGAGCAGTACTTC. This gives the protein CASSNRGYEQYF.

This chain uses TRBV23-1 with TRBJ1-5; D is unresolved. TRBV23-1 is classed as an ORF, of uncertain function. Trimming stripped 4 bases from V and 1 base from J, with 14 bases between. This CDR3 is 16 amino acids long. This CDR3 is CASSRGCSGSNQPQHF. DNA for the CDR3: TGCGCCAGCAGTCGAGGGTGTAGCGGGAGCAATCAGCCCCAGCATTTT.

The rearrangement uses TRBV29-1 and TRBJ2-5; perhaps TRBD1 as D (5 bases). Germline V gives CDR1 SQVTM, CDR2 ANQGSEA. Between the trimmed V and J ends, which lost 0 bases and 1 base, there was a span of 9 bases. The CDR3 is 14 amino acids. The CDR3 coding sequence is TGCAGCGTTGAAGATGTGACAGTCCAAGAGACCCAGTACTTC. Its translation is CSVEDVTVQETQYF.

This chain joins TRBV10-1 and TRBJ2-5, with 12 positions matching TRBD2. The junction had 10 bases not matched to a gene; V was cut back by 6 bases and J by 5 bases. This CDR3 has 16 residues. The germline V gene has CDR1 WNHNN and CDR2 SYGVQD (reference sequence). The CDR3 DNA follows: TGCGCCAGCAGAGCCGGGACTAGCGGGCACGACGAGACCCAGTACTTC. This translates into CASRAGTSGHDETQYF.

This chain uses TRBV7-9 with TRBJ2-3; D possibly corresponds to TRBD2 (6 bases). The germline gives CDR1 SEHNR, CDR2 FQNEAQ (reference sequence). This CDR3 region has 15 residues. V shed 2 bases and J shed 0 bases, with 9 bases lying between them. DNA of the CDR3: TGTGCCAGCAGCTTACCTAGCGCCAGCACAGATACGCAGTATTTT. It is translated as CASSLPSASTDTQYF.

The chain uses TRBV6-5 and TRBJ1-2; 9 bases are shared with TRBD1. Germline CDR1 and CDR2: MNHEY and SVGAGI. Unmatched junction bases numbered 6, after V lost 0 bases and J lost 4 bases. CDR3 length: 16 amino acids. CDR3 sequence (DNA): TGTGCCAGCAGTTACTCGACAGGGGGGCCTCCCTATGGCTACACCTTC. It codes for CASSYSTGGPPYGYTF.

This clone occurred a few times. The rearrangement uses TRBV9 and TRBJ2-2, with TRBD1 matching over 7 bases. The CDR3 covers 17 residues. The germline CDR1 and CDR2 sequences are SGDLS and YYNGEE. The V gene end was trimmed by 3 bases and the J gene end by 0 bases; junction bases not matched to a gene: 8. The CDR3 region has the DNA TGTGCCAGCAGCGCGCCCCGGGACAGCGCGAACACCGGGGAGCTGTTTTTT. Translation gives CASSAPRDSANTGELFF. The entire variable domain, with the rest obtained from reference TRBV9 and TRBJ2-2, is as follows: DSGVTQTPKHLITATGQRVTLRCSPRSGDLSVYWYQQSLDQGLQFLIQYYNGEERAKGNILERFSAQQFPDLHSELNLSSLELGDSALYFCASSAPRDSANTGELFFGEGSRLTVL.

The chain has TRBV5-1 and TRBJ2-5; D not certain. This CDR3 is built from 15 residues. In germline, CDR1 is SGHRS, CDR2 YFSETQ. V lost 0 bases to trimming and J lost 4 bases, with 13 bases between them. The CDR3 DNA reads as TGCGCCAGCAGCTTGGATAGTAGAGTCGGAGAGACCCAGTACTTC. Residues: CASSLDSRVGETQYF.

This chain's CDR3 is CASSWGTGSNQPQHF. The CDR3 DNA reads as TGTGCCAGCAGCTGGGGGACAGGATCAAATCAGCCCCAGCATTTT. This chain connects TRBV7-9 to TRBJ1-5, with 8 bases lining up with TRBD1. V was clipped by 4 bases and J by 4 bases; unmatched bases: 6. Germline V gene data show CDR1 as SEHNR and CDR2 as FQNEAQ (reference sequence). The CDR3 has 15 amino acids.

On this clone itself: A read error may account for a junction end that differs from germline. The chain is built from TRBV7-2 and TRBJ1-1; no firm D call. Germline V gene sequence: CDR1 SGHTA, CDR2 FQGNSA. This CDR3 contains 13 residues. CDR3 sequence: CASSLGQRSSAVF. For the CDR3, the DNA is TGTGCCAGCAGCTTAGGCCAACGGTCCTCCGCGGTCTTT.

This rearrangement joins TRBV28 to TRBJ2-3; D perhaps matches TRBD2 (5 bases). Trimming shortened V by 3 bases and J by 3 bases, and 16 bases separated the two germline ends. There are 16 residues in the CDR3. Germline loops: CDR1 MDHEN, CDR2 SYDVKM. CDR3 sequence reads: CASSFSGFYNTDTQYF. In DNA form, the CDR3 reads TGTGCCAGCAGTTTCAGCGGCTTCTACAATACAGATACGCAGTATTTT.

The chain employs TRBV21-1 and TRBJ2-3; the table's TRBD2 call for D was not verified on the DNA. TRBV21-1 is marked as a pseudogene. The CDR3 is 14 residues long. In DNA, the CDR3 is TGTGCCAGCAGCAAAGGGGGGAGGGGGAACACGCAGTATTTT. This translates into CASSKGGRGNTQYF.